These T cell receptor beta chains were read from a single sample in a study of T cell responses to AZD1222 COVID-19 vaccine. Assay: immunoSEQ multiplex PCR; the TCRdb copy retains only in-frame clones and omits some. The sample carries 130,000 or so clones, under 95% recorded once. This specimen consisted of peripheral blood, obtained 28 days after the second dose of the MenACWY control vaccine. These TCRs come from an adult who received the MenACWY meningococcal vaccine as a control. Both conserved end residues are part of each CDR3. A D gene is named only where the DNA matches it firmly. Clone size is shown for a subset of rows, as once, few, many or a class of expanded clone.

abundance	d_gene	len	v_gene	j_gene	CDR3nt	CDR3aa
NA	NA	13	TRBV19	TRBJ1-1	TGTGCCAGTAGTTGGGACCGGGAGGATGAAGCTTTCTTT	CASSWDREDEAFF
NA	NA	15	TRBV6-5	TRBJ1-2	TGTGCCAGCAGTTACTCGAATCCAGGGAGCTATGGCTACACCTTC	CASSYSNPGSYGYTF
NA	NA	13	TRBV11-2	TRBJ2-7	TGTGCCAGCAGCTTGTCGACTAACTACGAGCAGTACTTC	CASSLSTNYEQYF
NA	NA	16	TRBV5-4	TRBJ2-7	TGTGCCAGCAGCCCGGAGGTCGGCAGGTACTCCTACGAGCAGTACTTC	CASSPEVGRYSYEQYF
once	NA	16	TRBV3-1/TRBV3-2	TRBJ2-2	TGTGCCAGCAGCCACCCAGACAGACCGAACACCGGGGAGCTGTTTTTT	CASSHPDRPNTGELFF
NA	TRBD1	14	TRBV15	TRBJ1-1	TGTGCCACCAAAGGGGGCATTTGGATCACTGAAGCTTTCTTT	CATKGGIWITEAFF
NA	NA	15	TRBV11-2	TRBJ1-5	TGTGCCAGCAGCTTAGGGCAGGGTCCCAATCAGCCCCAGCATTTT	CASSLGQGPNQPQHF
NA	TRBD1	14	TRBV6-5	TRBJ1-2	TGTGCCAGCAGAACAGGGGATCGTGCGAGCGGCTACACCTTC	CASRTGDRASGYTF
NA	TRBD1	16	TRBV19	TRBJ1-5	TGTGCCAGTAGGAACCCCCCGGGACAGGTTAATCAGCCCCAGCATTTT	CASRNPPGQVNQPQHF
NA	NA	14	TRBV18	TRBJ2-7	TGTGCCAGCTCGGAGAGCCTCCAAAATTACGAGCAGTACTTC	CASSESLQNYEQYF
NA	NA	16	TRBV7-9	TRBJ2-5	TGTGCCAGCAGCTTAGAAGGCCGGGGGATAAGAGAGACCCAGTACTTC	CASSLEGRGIRETQYF
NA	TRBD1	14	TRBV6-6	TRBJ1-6	TGTGCCAGCAGTGTGGGACAGAATAATTCACCCCTCCACTTT	CASSVGQNNSPLHF
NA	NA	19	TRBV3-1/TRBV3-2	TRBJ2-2	TGTGCCAGCAGCCAAGATCAGGGAGGGGGTACGGGGTACACCGGGGAGCTGTTTTTT	CASSQDQGGGTGYTGELFF
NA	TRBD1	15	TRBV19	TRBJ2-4	TGTGCCAGTAGTAAGTTCCAGGGGGTCGGAGACATTCAGTACTTC	CASSKFQGVGDIQYF
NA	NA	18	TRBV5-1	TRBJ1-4	TGCGCCAGCAGCTTGGTTATGGCGGGACATCCAACTAATGAAAAACTGTTTTTT	CASSLVMAGHPTNEKLFF
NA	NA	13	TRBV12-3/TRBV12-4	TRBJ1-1	TGTGCCAGCAGTTCCCACAGGGCTACTGAAGCTTTCTTT	CASSSHRATEAFF
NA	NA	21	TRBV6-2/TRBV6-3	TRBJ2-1	TGTGCCAGCAGTTACCAAGGGGGGGAGGGCCTCCGAGGAATCCGATACAATGAGCAGTTCTTC	CASSYQGGEGLRGIRYNEQFF
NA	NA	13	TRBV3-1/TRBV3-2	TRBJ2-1	TGTGCCAGCAGCCAAGGGGCGAGCAATGAGCAGTTCTTC	CASSQGASNEQFF
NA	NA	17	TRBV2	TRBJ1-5	TGTGCCAGCAGTGAAGAAATGGCACAGGGTGGAAATCAGCCCCAGCATTTT	CASSEEMAQGGNQPQHF
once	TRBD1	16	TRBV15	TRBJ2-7	TGTGCCACCAGCAGAGGTCACGGACAGGGGCGCTACGAGCAGTACTTC	CATSRGHGQGRYEQYF
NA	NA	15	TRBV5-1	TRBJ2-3	TGCGCCAGCAGCTTTGGGGGCCAACGCACAGATACGCAGTATTTT	CASSFGGQRTDTQYF
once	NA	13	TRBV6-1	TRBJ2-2	TGTGCCAGCAGTCCCATGAGATCCGGGGAGCTGTTTTTT	CASSPMRSGELFF
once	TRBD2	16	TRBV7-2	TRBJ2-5	TGTGCCAGCAGCGGCGGACTAGCGGGGGGTAGGGAGACCCAGTACTTC	CASSGGLAGGRETQYF
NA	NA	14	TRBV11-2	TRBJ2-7	TGTGCCAGCAGACGGACCGACCGGTCCTACGAGCAGTACTTC	CASRRTDRSYEQYF
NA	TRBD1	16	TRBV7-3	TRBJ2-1	TGTGCCAGCAGCGCCGGGGAGGGGACAGGGGGCGGTGAGCAGTTCTTC	CASSAGEGTGGGEQFF
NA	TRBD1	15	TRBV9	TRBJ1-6	TGTGCCAGCAGCGTAGGTGGGGACAGGGTTGTAACCCTCCACTTT	CASSVGGDRVVTLHF
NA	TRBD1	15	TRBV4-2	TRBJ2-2	TGTGCCAGCAGCCAAGAGATAGGGGGCCCCGGGGAGCTGTTTTTT	CASSQEIGGPGELFF
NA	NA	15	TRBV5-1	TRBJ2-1	TGCGCCAGCAGCTTGGCCCCAGGGGCTGACAATGAGCAGTTCTTC	CASSLAPGADNEQFF
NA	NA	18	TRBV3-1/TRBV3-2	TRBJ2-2	TGTGCCAGCAGCCGATCCGACAGGCTGTTAGGTCCCTCCGGGGAGCTGTTTTTT	CASSRSDRLLGPSGELFF
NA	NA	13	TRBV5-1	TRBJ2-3	TGCGCCAGCAGCTTGGGGGGCACAGATACGCAGTATTTT	CASSLGGTDTQYF
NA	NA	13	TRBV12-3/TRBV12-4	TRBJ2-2	TGTGCCAGCACCCTACGCGTGGAAGGGGAGCTGTTTTTT	CASTLRVEGELFF
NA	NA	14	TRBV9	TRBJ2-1	TGTGCCAGCCACCCTTTTCCGGGATACAATGAGCAGTTCTTC	CASHPFPGYNEQFF
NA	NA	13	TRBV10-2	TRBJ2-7	TGCGCCAGCAGCGGGACACCAACCTACGAGCAGTACTTC	CASSGTPTYEQYF
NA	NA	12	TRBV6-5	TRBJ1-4	TGTGCCAGCGTTGGGGACTGGGAAAAACTGTTTTTT	CASVGDWEKLFF
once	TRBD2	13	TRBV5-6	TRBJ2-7	TGTGCCAGCAGCTTGGCCGGGACTAAGGAGCAGTACTTC	CASSLAGTKEQYF
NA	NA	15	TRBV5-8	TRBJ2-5	TGTGCCAGCAGCTTGGATGGGGGCTCGGGAGAGACCCAGTACTTC	CASSLDGGSGETQYF
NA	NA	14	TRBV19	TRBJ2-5	TGTGCCAGTAGCCCCCTCGATGTCAGGGAGACCCAGTACTTC	CASSPLDVRETQYF
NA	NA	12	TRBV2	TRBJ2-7	TGTGCCAGCAGCCGGGACCTGGACGAGCAGTACTTC	CASSRDLDEQYF
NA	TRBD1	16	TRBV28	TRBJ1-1	TGTGCCAGCAGTTCCGGGACAGGGGGATGGAACACTGAAGCTTTCTTT	CASSSGTGGWNTEAFF
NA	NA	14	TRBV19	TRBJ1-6	TGTGCCACCCGCGGGGAAGCGAAAAATTCACCCCTCCACTTT	CATRGEAKNSPLHF
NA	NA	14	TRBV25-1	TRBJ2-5	TGTGCCAGCAGTGAATACGGGCTCCTGGAGACCCAGTACTTC	CASSEYGLLETQYF
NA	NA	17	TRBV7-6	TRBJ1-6	TGTGCCAGCAGCTTAGGGGCCCCGGGCACGAGAAATTCACCCCTCCACTTT	CASSLGAPGTRNSPLHF
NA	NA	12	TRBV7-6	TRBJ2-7	TGTGCCAGCAGCTTAGTTGTCTACGAGCAGTACTTC	CASSLVVYEQYF
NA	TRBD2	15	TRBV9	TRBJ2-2	TGTGCCAGCAGCCCCGGACTAGCGTTTGGCGGGGAGCTGTTTTTT	CASSPGLAFGGELFF
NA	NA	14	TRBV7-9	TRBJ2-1	TGTGCCAGCAGCTTCGTGGGTATTTCCCCCGAGCAGTTCTTC	CASSFVGISPEQFF
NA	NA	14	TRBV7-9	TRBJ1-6	TGTGCCAGCACCGCCGACCACGTGTCTTCACCCCTCCACTTT	CASTADHVSSPLHF
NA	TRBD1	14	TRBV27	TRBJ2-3	TGTGCCAGCAGCGGGACAGGGAGAGCAGATACGCAGTATTTT	CASSGTGRADTQYF
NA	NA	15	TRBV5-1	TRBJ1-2	TGCGCCAGCAGTTCCATAGGGCCGGCCAACTATGGCTACACCTTC	CASSSIGPANYGYTF
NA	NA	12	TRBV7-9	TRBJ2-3	TGTGCCAGCAGCCCCCTACGGGATACGCAGTATTTT	CASSPLRDTQYF
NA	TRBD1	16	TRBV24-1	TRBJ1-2	TGTGCCACCAGTGATTTGCCGGGACAGGGGGACTATGGCTACACCTTC	CATSDLPGQGDYGYTF
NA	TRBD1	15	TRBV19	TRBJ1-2	TGTGCCAGTAGTATGGGGACAGGGATTAACTATGGCTACACCTTC	CASSMGTGINYGYTF
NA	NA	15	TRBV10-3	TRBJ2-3	TGTGCCATCAGTGAGGCAGGGGGGAACACAGATACGCAGTATTTT	CAISEAGGNTDTQYF
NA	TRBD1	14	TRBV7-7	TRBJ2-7	TGTGCTAGCAGCTTGGGGACAGGGACCTACGAGCAGTACTTC	CASSLGTGTYEQYF
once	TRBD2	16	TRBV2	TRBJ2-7	TGTGCCAGCAGCCAAGAGGCTAGCGGAATCTCCTACGAGCAGTACTTC	CASSQEASGISYEQYF
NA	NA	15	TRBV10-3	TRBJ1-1	TGTGCCATCAGTCCCGTACTCAGGGGCTTCACTGAAGCTTTCTTT	CAISPVLRGFTEAFF